This T cell receptor (beta chain) is drawn from a study of cytomegalovirus exposure and HLA in healthy donors. Broader study findings: The study had only CMV serostatus as immune exposure information. According to the study, roughly 160 TCR beta chains were cytomegalovirus-associated.

Turning to this clone: Its specificity is not known.

V was cut by 5 bases and J by 6 bases, with 13 bases left in between. The CDR3 is made up of 13 amino acids. Germline CDR1 reads LNHNV; CDR2 reads YYDKDF (reference sequence). The PCR was carried out with 60 Vbeta primers and 13 Jbeta primers. As originally analysed: Unique TCR beta chains totaled 80 million to 100 million in a later count, with roughly 11 million of them shared. The assay was immunoSEQ multiplex PCR, and TCRdb's table has in-frame clones only and misses some. Clone size and V and J calls were adopted from that table, with D and trimming inferred from the DNA. The sample lists over 110,000 clones, 73% occurring once.

Sequencing input: PBMCs. The rearrangement uses TRBV15 and TRBJ1-2; D gene uncertain. The source of this sequence is a woman aged 40 to 50 in good health and CMV-seronegative. The CDR3 nucleotides read TGTGCCACCAGCTGGTTAAACGGGGATGGCTACACCTTC. This translates into CATSWLNGDGYTF.